Here is one T cell receptor (beta chain) with its context. The germline gives CDR1 LGHDT, CDR2 YNNKEL (reference sequence). Trimming cost V 4 bases and J 4 bases; bases outside gene matches: 2. The CDR3 is 14 amino acids. The sample originates from a study of T-cell reconstitution after alpha-beta-depleted transplantation in children. Unique molecular identifiers were incorporated into the prepared TCRbeta library. TCRdb recomputed calls from the PCR reads with MiXCR, one row per CDR3 protein. Counted here are about 200,000 distinct CDR3 sequences, around a sixth occurring once; the ten biggest clones make up just under 45%.

The input for sequencing was PBMCs, mostly from graft donor cells, taken 360 days after TCRalphabeta/CD19-depleted stem cell transplant. The V gene is TRBV3-1, the J gene TRBJ1-1, with 11 bases fitting TRBD1. The clonotype was recovered from a male patient between 2 and 10 years old who had a stem cell transplant for acute lymphoblastic leukemia, so the T cells may come from the graft donor. CDR3 DNA: TGTGCCAGCAGCCCCGGGACAGGGGGCACTGAAGCTTTCTTT. It translates to CASSPGTGGTEAFF.